This TCR beta chain derives from a study of PD-1 blockade in classical Hodgkin lymphoma. V was shortened by 4 bases and J by 3 bases, with 7 bases between the two germline ends. This CDR3 has 13 amino acids. Germline V gene lookup returns CDR1 SGDLS and CDR2 YYNGEE. Repertoires were generated with immunoSEQ multiplex PCR, while TCRdb's copy carries only in-frame clones and drops some. The sample lists about 4,200 clones; roughly 71% were seen once. Time point defined: cycle 4 day 1 (C4D1), after 6 weeks of nivolumab. Every patient experienced relapse after autologous stem cell transplantation, and brentuximab vedotin exposure varied. Study-level results: CD4+ but not CD8+ TCR diversity rose significantly by C4D1. Newly diagnosed patients were said to have less baseline TCR diversity than healthy donors did. Differences between repertoires have undefined causes, possibly disease activity or prior therapy.

As concerns this clone: As yet, its antigen is unknown.

The source is a human donor with classical Hodgkin lymphoma. V gene TRBV9 combines with J gene TRBJ2-2; possibly TRBD2 for D (5 bases). The starting material was peripheral blood mononuclear cells (PBMCs), obtained before the fourth cycle of nivolumab. The CDR3 loop reads CASSFSDTGELFF. The CDR3 region has the DNA TGTGCCAGCAGCTTTAGCGACACCGGGGAGCTGTTTTTT.